These 9 T cell receptor beta chains came from one sample sequenced in a study of CD8+ T cells in alopecia areata. Extraction and reverse transcription of RNA yielded cDNA as the sequencing template. Clones were read by immunoSEQ multiplex PCR, and TCRdb kept only the in-frame ones, dropping some. Among approximately 210,000 clones listed, approximately 65% were seen once. The treatment denotes: oral pan-JAK inhibitor, 5-10 mg twice daily. The material sequenced was CD4+ T cells sorted from blood, taken between weeks 44 and 45, from a patient treated with tofacitinib. These receptors all stem from a human donor with alopecia areata.

The gene calls are TRBV29-1 and TRBJ2-2; the match to TRBD1 covers 8 bases. CDR1 is SQVTM, CDR2 ANQGSEA, per germline. After removal of 5 bases from V and 1 base from J, the junction contained 3 bases not matched to a gene. CDR3 length: 14 amino acids. The CDR3 DNA sequence: TGCAGCGTTACCGGGACAGGGAACACCGGGGAGCTGTTTTTT. This sequence encodes CSVTGTGNTGELFF.

This sequence joins TRBV5-6 and TRBJ1-1; possibly TRBD1 for D (6 bases). The CDR3 totals 14 residues. Germline V gene sequence: CDR1 SGHDT, CDR2 YYEEEE. V was pared by 0 bases and J by 6 bases, with 12 bases between. The chain's CDR3 is CASSLGVGTPEAFF. Here the CDR3 DNA reads TGTGCCAGCAGCTTGGGGGTGGGGACACCTGAAGCTTTCTTT. Drawing the rest from reference TRBV5-6 and TRBJ1-1, the complete variable domain is DAGVTQSPTHLIKTRGQQVTLRCSPKSGHDTVSWYQQALGQGPQFIFQYYEEEERQRGNFPDRFSGHQFPNYSSELNVNALLLGDSALYLCASSLGVGTPEAFFGQGTRLTVV.

The chain uses TRBV7-2 and TRBJ1-3; no clear D. V was shortened by 1 base and J by 0 bases, with 16 bases between the two germline ends. CDR3 length: 18 amino acids. Germline assignment: CDR1 SGHTA and CDR2 FQGNSA. The CDR3: CASSLGFWEGYSGNTIYF. The CDR3 nucleotides read TGTGCCAGCAGCTTAGGATTCTGGGAGGGTTACTCTGGAAACACCATATATTTT.

This clone has only a few counts. V is TRBV6-4 and J is TRBJ2-7, with D perhaps TRBD2 (5 bases). CDR1 MRHNA and CDR2 SNTAGT come from the germline V gene. Trimming removed 10 bases from V and 6 bases from J, with 10 bases in between. The length of the CDR3 is 10 residues. As DNA, the CDR3 is TGTGCCAACGCTACTAGCGAGCAGTACTTC. It translates to CANATSEQYF.

Only a few counts were recorded for this clone. The chain uses TRBV19 and TRBJ2-3; D is ambiguous. The CDR3 runs to 12 residues. V lost 10 bases, J lost 1 base, and 9 bases lay in between. Germline loops: CDR1 LNHDA, CDR2 SQIVND (reference sequence). The CDR3 DNA reads as TGTGCCACCCGCCAGGGCACAGATACGCAGTATTTT. Protein sequence: CATRQGTDTQYF.

The chain joins TRBV30 to TRBJ1-6; TRBD1 agrees at 7 bases. Trimming took 1 base from V and 4 from J; bases not matched to a gene: 7. The CDR3 is made up of 16 amino acids. CDR1 and CDR2 from the germline V gene are GTSNPN and SVGIG (reference sequence). The CDR3 region has the DNA TGTGCCTGGAGTGCCCCGACAGGGCGGTATAATTCACCCCTCCACTTT. As protein: CAWSAPTGRYNSPLHF.

In this sample, this clone turned up once. This chain joins TRBV5-1 and TRBJ2-4; 11 nucleotides match TRBD1. The CDR3 is 17 amino acids. CDR1 is SGHRS and CDR2 is YFSETQ in the germline V gene. J gave up 0 bases and V 4 bases, and 6 bases lay outside the gene matches. The CDR3 DNA reads TGCGCCAGCAGCAGTGGACAGGGGGCACCAGCCAAAAACATTCAGTACTTC. Amino acid sequence: CASSSGQGAPAKNIQYF.

This clone was seen just once. The rearrangement joins TRBV30 to TRBJ1-6; no firm D call. Germline CDR1 and CDR2: GTSNPN and SVGIG (reference sequence). The CDR3 totals 15 residues. V lost 0 bases, J lost 5 bases, and 11 bases lay in between. Here the CDR3 reads CAWSVRRRDNSPLHF. CDR3 in DNA: TGTGCCTGGAGTGTGAGGCGAAGGGATAATTCACCCCTCCACTTT.

This clone showed up just a few times. The chain joins TRBV4-3 to TRBJ2-7; 9 nucleotides line up with TRBD2. The junction had 2 bases not matched to a gene; V was cut back by 0 bases and J by 5 bases. Germline CDR1 and CDR2: LGHNA and YSLEER. The CDR3 consists of 14 residues. CDR3 residues: CASSQDPSGDEQYF. The DNA for the CDR3 is TGCGCCAGCAGCCAAGATCCTAGCGGGGACGAGCAGTACTTC.